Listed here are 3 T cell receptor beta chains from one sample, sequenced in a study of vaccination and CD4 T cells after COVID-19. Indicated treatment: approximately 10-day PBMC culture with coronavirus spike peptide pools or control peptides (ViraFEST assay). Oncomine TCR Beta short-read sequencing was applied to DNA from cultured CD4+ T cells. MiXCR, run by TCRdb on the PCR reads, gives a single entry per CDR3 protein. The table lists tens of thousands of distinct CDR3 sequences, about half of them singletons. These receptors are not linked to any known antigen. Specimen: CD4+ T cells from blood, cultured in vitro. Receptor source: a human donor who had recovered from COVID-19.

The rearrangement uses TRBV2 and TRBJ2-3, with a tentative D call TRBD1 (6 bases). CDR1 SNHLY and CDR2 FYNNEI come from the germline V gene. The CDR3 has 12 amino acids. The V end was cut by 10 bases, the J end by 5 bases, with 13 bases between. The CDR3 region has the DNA TGTGCCACCAATGGCAGGGGAGATACGCAGTATTTT. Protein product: CATNGRGDTQYF. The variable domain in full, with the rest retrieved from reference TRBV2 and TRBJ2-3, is EPEVTQTPSHQVTQMGQEVILRCVPISNHLYFYWYRQILGQKVEFLVSFYNNEISEKSEIFDDQFSVERPDGSNFTLKIRSTKLEDSAMYFCATNGRGDTQYFGPGTRLTVL.

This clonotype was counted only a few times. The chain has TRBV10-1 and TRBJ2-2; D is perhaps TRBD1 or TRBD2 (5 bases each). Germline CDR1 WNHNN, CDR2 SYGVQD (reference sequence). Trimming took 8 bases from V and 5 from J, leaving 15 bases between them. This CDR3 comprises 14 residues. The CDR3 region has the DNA TGCGCCAGCTCCCGGGACCCGAGGACCGGGGAGCTGTTTTTT. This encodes CASSRDPRTGELFF.

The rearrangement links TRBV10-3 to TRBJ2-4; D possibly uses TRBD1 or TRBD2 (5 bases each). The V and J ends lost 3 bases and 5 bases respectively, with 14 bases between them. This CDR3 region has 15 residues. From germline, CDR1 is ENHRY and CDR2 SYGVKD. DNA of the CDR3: TGTGCCATCAGTGAACTAGGTTGGGGCCAAAACATTCAGTACTTC. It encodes CAISELGWGQNIQYF.